These T cell receptor beta chains were read from a single sample in a study of neurological immune-mediated disorders. TCRdb reprocessed the 5' RACE reads with MiXCR, giving one entry per CDR3 protein. This table has 55,000 to 85,000 distinct CDR3 sequences, roughly 3% appearing once. The specimen was PBMCs. The receptors were sampled from a woman in her 50s with multiple sclerosis. Both conserved end residues are part of each CDR3. Fields, in order: clone size, J gene, V gene, D gene, CDR3 DNA, CDR3 protein. A D gene is named only where the DNA matches it firmly. Part of the rows lack a size; the others show once, few, many or a class for expanded clones.

>many|TRBJ2-3|TRBV7-2|TRBD2
TGTGCCAGCAGCTTAGGGGGGAGGGGAGATACGCAGTATTTT
CASSLGGRGDTQYF
>many|TRBJ1-3|TRBV28|TRBD1
TGTGCCAGCAGATCCGGGACAGGGGGACTAAGCTCTGGAAACACCATATATTTT
CASRSGTGGLSSGNTIYF
>many|TRBJ2-6|TRBV20-1|-
TGCAGTGCCTACAGGGTTGGGGCCAACGTCCTGACTTTC
CSAYRVGANVLTF
>-|TRBJ1-2|TRBV5-5|-
TGTGCCAGCAGCTACTTCGCGAAGGCAAGGGGGGGCTACACCTTC
CASSYFAKARGGYTF
>many|TRBJ1-2|TRBV6-5|-
TGTGCCAGCAGCACCCCGGTGGAGGGGCGTAGGAGCTATGGCTACACCTTC
CASSTPVEGRRSYGYTF
>many|TRBJ2-3|TRBV6-5|TRBD1
TGTGCCAGCAGTTTCCTCGGGACAGGGGGCGATACGCAGTATTTT
CASSFLGTGGDTQYF
>many|TRBJ2-1|TRBV5-1|TRBD2
TGCGCCAGTACAACGGGACTAGCGGGGGACCAACACACTCCTTACAAATACAATGAGCAGTTCTTC
CASTTGLAGDQHTPYKYNEQFF
>many|TRBJ2-7|TRBV19|-
TGTGCCAGTAGTACACAGGTATACTACGAGCAGTACTTC
CASSTQVYYEQYF
>many|TRBJ2-1|TRBV14|-
TGTGCCAGCAGCCTATCGGACAGCCCCCACAATGAGCAGTTCTTC
CASSLSDSPHNEQFF
>many|TRBJ1-1|TRBV5-1|-
TGCGCCAGCAGCGGCTCGTGGGCAAGTCCCACTGAAGCTTTCTTT
CASSGSWASPTEAFF
>few|TRBJ2-1|TRBV5-1|-
TGCGCCAGCAGCTTCGTCGGCGACCGCTTCAATGAGCAGTTCTTC
CASSFVGDRFNEQFF
>many|TRBJ1-1|TRBV12-3/TRBV12-4|-
TGTGCCAGCACCCTTGGGGGGCCGATCGAGGCTTTCTTT
CASTLGGPIEAFF
>many|TRBJ2-2|TRBV29-1|-
TGCAGCGTGACCTTAGGGTTTGGCACCGGGGAGCTGTTTTTT
CSVTLGFGTGELFF
>many|TRBJ2-5|TRBV7-2|-
TGTGCCAGCAGCTCCCGCGCGTGGGGCCTAGAGACCCAGTACTTC
CASSSRAWGLETQYF
>many|TRBJ2-3|TRBV18|-
TGTGCCAGCTCACCAACGGCCCCTCAGGGGTCAACAGATACGCAGTATTTT
CASSPTAPQGSTDTQYF
>many|TRBJ1-1|TRBV7-2|-
TGTGCCAGCAGCTTAGTGGAAGGCACTGAAGCTTTCTTT
CASSLVEGTEAFF
>many|TRBJ2-1|TRBV7-2|TRBD2
TGTGCCAGCAGCTCGTCCGGGACTAGCGTCGATGAGCAGTTCTTC
CASSSSGTSVDEQFF
>many|TRBJ2-5|TRBV20-1|-
TGCAGTGCCTCAGGAACGGCGCTAGGGACCCAGTACTTC
CSASGTALGTQYF
>many|TRBJ2-1|TRBV5-1|TRBD1
TGCGCCAGCAGCTCCCCCGGGACAGGGGGCGATGAGCAGTTCTTC
CASSSPGTGGDEQFF
>few|TRBJ2-1|TRBV7-2|-
TGTGCCAGCACACTTCTACCTTTCTACAATGAGCAGTTCTTC
CASTLLPFYNEQFF
>many|TRBJ2-1|TRBV20-1|TRBD2
TGCAGTGCACCCGTGTTAGCGGGAGTTCTGGGTGAGCAGTTCTTC
CSAPVLAGVLGEQFF
>few|TRBJ2-1|TRBV10-1|TRBD2
TGCGCCAGCAGTCGGGGTGCGGGGGACCTGGAGTCCAATGAGCAGTTCTTC
CASSRGAGDLESNEQFF
>many|TRBJ1-2|TRBV4-2|-
TGTGCCAGCAGCCAAGATCGGGGGGGAAACTATGGCTACACCTTC
CASSQDRGGNYGYTF
>many|TRBJ2-2|TRBV7-2|-
TGTGCCAGCAGCTTACCGACATTCGGGACCGGGGAGCTGTTTTTT
CASSLPTFGTGELFF
>-|TRBJ2-2|TRBV4-3|-
TGCGCCAGCAGCCAAGTTAGGGTTACGAACACCGGGGAGCTGTTTTTT
CASSQVRVTNTGELFF
>many|TRBJ2-1|TRBV12-3/TRBV12-4|-
TGTGCCAGCAGTCGAACTAGTCAGTACAATGAGCAGTTCTTC
CASSRTSQYNEQFF
>many|TRBJ2-7|TRBV28|-
TGTGCCAGCAGTTTAAGGGCCGGGGCCCCCCACTACGAGCAGTACTTC
CASSLRAGAPHYEQYF
>many|TRBJ2-5|TRBV6-6|-
TGTGCCAGCAGATATGCCAGGGGGGGCCGGGAGACCCAGTACTTC
CASRYARGGRETQYF
>many|TRBJ2-3|TRBV24-1|-
TGTGCCACCAGTGAGGTCTACACAGATACGCAGTATTTT
CATSEVYTDTQYF
>many|TRBJ2-5|TRBV5-6|-
TGTGCCAGCAGCTTGGTGGGGGTGGGAGAGACCCAGTACTTC
CASSLVGVGETQYF